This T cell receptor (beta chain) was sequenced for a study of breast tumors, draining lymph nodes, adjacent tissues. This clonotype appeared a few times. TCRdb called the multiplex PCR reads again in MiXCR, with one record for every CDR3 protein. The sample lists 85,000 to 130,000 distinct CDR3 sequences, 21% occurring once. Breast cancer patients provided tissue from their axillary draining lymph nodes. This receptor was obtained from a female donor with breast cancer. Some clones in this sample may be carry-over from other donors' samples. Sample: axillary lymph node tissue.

The CDR3 DNA sequence: TGTGCCAGCAGCTTACGACTAGCGGGAGGGGCAGATACGCAGTATTTT. It yields the protein CASSLRLAGGADTQYF. The J gene is TRBJ2-3, the V gene TRBV5-4; 14 nucleotides align to TRBD2. The CDR3 has 16 residues. With V trimmed by 2 bases and J by 4 bases, 3 bases remained unmatched. CDR1 and CDR2 (germline): SGHNT, YYREEE (reference sequence).